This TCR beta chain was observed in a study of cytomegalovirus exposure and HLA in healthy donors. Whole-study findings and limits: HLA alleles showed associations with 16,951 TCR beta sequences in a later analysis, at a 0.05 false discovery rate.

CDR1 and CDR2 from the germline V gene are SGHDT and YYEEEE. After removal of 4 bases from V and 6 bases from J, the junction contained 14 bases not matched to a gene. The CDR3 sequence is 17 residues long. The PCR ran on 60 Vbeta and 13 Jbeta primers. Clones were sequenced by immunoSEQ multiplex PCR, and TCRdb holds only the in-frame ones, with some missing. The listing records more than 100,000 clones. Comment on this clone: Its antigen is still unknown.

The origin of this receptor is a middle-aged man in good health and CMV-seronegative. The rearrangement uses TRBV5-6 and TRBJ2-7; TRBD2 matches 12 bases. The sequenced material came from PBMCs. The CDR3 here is CASSPRPGLAGHGEQYF. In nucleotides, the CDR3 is TGTGCCAGCAGCCCAAGGCCGGGACTAGCGGGCCACGGCGAGCAGTACTTC. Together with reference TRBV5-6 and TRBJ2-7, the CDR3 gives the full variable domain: DAGVTQSPTHLIKTRGQQVTLRCSPKSGHDTVSWYQQALGQGPQFIFQYYEEEERQRGNFPDRFSGHQFPNYSSELNVNALLLGDSALYLCASSPRPGLAGHGEQYFGPGTRLTVT.